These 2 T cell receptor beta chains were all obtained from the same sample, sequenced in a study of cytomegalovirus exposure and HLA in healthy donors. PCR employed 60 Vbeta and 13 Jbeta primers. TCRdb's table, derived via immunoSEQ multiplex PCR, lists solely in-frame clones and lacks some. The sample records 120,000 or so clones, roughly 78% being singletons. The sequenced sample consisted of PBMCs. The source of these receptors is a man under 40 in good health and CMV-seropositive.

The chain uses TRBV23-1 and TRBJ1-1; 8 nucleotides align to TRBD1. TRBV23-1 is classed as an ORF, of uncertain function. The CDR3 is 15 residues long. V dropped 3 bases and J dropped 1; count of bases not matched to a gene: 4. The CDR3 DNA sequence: TGCGCCAGCAGTCACCCGGGGACAGGGAACACTGAAGCTTTCTTT. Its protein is CASSHPGTGNTEAFF.

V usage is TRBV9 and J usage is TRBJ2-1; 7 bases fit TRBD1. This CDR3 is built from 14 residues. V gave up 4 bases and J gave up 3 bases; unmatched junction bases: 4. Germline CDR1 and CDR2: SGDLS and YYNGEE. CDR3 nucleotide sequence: TGTGCCAGCAGCCAGGGGACAGTCTACAATGAGCAGTTCTTC. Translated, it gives CASSQGTVYNEQFF.